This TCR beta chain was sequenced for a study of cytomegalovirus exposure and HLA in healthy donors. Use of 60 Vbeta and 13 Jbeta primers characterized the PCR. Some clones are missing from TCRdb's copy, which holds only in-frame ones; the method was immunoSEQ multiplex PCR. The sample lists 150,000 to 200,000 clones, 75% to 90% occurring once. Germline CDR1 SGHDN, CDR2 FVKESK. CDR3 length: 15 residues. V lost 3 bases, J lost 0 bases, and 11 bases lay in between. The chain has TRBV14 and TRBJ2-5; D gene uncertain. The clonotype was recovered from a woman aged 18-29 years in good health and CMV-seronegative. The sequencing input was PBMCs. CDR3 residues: CASSHLGGNQETQYF. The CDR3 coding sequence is TGTGCCAGCAGCCATTTAGGCGGTAACCAAGAGACCCAGTACTTC.